This is a list of T cell receptor beta chains from one sample in a study of T cell changes during pregnancy in multiple sclerosis. Using immunoSEQ multiplex PCR, the repertoire was profiled, and TCRdb retains in-frame clones only, with some absent. The sample records about 100,000 clones, about 94% being singletons. Sequenced material: peripheral blood, taken before pregnancy. The receptors derive from a female donor with multiple sclerosis, enrolled in a pregnancy study. Both conserved end residues are part of each CDR3. Fields, in order: V gene, D gene, J gene, clone size, CDR3 protein, CDR3 DNA. D genes are given only for firm matches. The size of a clone is reported for some rows only, either as once, few or many, or as a class for expanded clones.

V gene: TRBV7-2
D gene: .
J gene: TRBJ2-3
clone size: once
CDR3 protein: CASSLLAPSSTDTQYF
CDR3 DNA: TGTGCCAGCAGCTTACTAGCGCCTTCGAGCACAGATACGCAGTATTTT

V gene: TRBV28
D gene: .
J gene: TRBJ1-5
clone size: .
CDR3 protein: CASSLTGRASNQPQHF
CDR3 DNA: TGTGCCAGCAGTTTAACGGGCAGGGCTAGCAATCAGCCCCAGCATTTT

V gene: TRBV19
D gene: .
J gene: TRBJ2-7
clone size: .
CDR3 protein: CASSRVGAGAYEQYF
CDR3 DNA: TGTGCCAGTAGTAGAGTCGGGGCAGGGGCCTACGAGCAGTACTTC

V gene: TRBV4-1
D gene: TRBD1
J gene: TRBJ1-2
clone size: .
CDR3 protein: CASSYPGQGTYGYTF
CDR3 DNA: TGCGCCAGCAGCTATCCGGGACAGGGCACCTATGGCTACACCTTC

V gene: TRBV30
D gene: TRBD1
J gene: TRBJ2-7
clone size: once
CDR3 protein: CAWSVGTGPYEQYF
CDR3 DNA: TGTGCCTGGAGTGTCGGGACAGGACCCTACGAGCAGTACTTC

V gene: TRBV19
D gene: TRBD1
J gene: TRBJ1-1
clone size: .
CDR3 protein: CASYVTGWVNTEAFF
CDR3 DNA: TGTGCCAGTTATGTGACAGGGTGGGTGAACACTGAAGCTTTCTTT

V gene: TRBV29-1
D gene: .
J gene: TRBJ2-1
clone size: .
CDR3 protein: CSVPARGLYNEQFF
CDR3 DNA: TGCAGCGTACCGGCTCGAGGACTCTACAATGAGCAGTTCTTC

V gene: TRBV5-1
D gene: TRBD2
J gene: TRBJ2-7
clone size: .
CDR3 protein: CASSFGTSGSYEQYF
CDR3 DNA: TGCGCCAGCAGCTTCGGGACTAGCGGGTCCTACGAGCAGTACTTC

V gene: TRBV7-2
D gene: TRBD1
J gene: TRBJ2-7
clone size: few
CDR3 protein: CASSFAGTGGYEQYF
CDR3 DNA: TGTGCCAGCAGCTTTGCCGGGACAGGGGGCTACGAGCAGTACTTC

V gene: TRBV6-1
D gene: TRBD2
J gene: TRBJ2-1
clone size: .
CDR3 protein: CASRTGLAGAYEQFF
CDR3 DNA: TGTGCCAGCAGGACCGGACTAGCGGGAGCATATGAGCAGTTCTTC

V gene: TRBV30
D gene: .
J gene: TRBJ1-1
clone size: few
CDR3 protein: CAWVMNTEAFF
CDR3 DNA: TGTGCCTGGGTAATGAACACTGAAGCTTTCTTT

V gene: TRBV28
D gene: .
J gene: TRBJ2-6
clone size: .
CDR3 protein: CASREGANVLTF
CDR3 DNA: TGTGCCAGCAGGGAGGGGGCCAACGTCCTGACTTTC

V gene: TRBV19
D gene: .
J gene: TRBJ1-1
clone size: .
CDR3 protein: CASSIEPGQNTEAFF
CDR3 DNA: TGTGCCAGTAGTATAGAACCAGGACAGAACACTGAAGCTTTCTTT

V gene: TRBV27
D gene: .
J gene: TRBJ1-2
clone size: .
CDR3 protein: CASSYDLRDGYTF
CDR3 DNA: TGTGCCAGCAGTTACGACCTCAGGGATGGCTACACCTTC

V gene: TRBV29-1
D gene: .
J gene: TRBJ2-1
clone size: .
CDR3 protein: CSVDRTTSIVGDEQFF
CDR3 DNA: TGCAGCGTTGACCGGACAACCAGTATAGTAGGCGATGAGCAGTTCTTC

V gene: TRBV14
D gene: TRBD1
J gene: TRBJ1-2
clone size: .
CDR3 protein: CASSQVQGSKNYGYTF
CDR3 DNA: TGTGCCAGCAGCCAAGTACAGGGGTCAAAGAACTATGGCTACACCTTC

V gene: TRBV19
D gene: TRBD1
J gene: TRBJ1-5
clone size: .
CDR3 protein: CASRGAGGWQPQHF
CDR3 DNA: TGTGCCAGTAGGGGGGCAGGGGGCTGGCAGCCCCAGCATTTT

V gene: TRBV4-1
D gene: TRBD1
J gene: TRBJ2-3
clone size: .
CDR3 protein: CASSQQGAGGTDTQYF
CDR3 DNA: TGCGCCAGCAGCCAACAGGGGGCCGGGGGCACAGATACGCAGTATTTT

V gene: TRBV5-4
D gene: TRBD2
J gene: TRBJ2-7
clone size: .
CDR3 protein: CASSPGLAGAYEQYF
CDR3 DNA: TGTGCCAGCAGCCCGGGACTAGCGGGAGCCTACGAGCAGTACTTC

V gene: TRBV2
D gene: TRBD2
J gene: TRBJ2-7
clone size: many
CDR3 protein: CASSEARGLAGYRSSYEQYF
CDR3 DNA: TGTGCCAGCAGTGAAGCAAGAGGACTAGCGGGCTATCGGTCTTCCTACGAGCAGTACTTC

V gene: TRBV5-8
D gene: .
J gene: TRBJ2-3
clone size: .
CDR3 protein: CASSWSERAQYF
CDR3 DNA: TGTGCCAGCAGCTGGAGCGAACGTGCGCAGTATTTT

V gene: TRBV2
D gene: .
J gene: TRBJ2-7
clone size: .
CDR3 protein: CASSEDFGEQYF
CDR3 DNA: TGTGCCAGCAGTGAAGATTTCGGCGAGCAGTACTTC

V gene: TRBV7-9
D gene: .
J gene: TRBJ1-4
clone size: once
CDR3 protein: CASRGTTGWSEKLFF
CDR3 DNA: TGTGCCAGCAGGGGGACCACAGGGTGGAGTGAAAAACTGTTTTTT

V gene: TRBV18
D gene: .
J gene: TRBJ2-7
clone size: .
CDR3 protein: CASSPRVFSEQYF
CDR3 DNA: TGTGCCAGCTCACCACGTGTTTTCAGCGAGCAGTACTTC

V gene: TRBV28
D gene: .
J gene: TRBJ1-5
clone size: .
CDR3 protein: CASSSGGNQPQHF
CDR3 DNA: TGTGCCAGCAGTTCCGGCGGGAATCAGCCCCAGCATTTT

V gene: TRBV5-1
D gene: .
J gene: TRBJ1-2
clone size: .
CDR3 protein: CASSLAPAGDYGYTF
CDR3 DNA: TGCGCCAGCAGCCTGGCCCCGGCGGGTGACTATGGCTACACCTTC

V gene: TRBV30
D gene: TRBD1
J gene: TRBJ1-1
clone size: .
CDR3 protein: CAWSVRYRGRLRNTEAFF
CDR3 DNA: TGTGCCTGGAGTGTCCGGTACAGGGGTAGATTGAGGAACACTGAAGCTTTCTTT

V gene: TRBV10-3
D gene: TRBD1
J gene: TRBJ1-5
clone size: .
CDR3 protein: CAITDRGGQPQHF
CDR3 DNA: TGTGCCATCACGGACAGGGGAGGACAGCCCCAGCATTTT

V gene: TRBV10-3
D gene: TRBD2
J gene: TRBJ2-3
clone size: .
CDR3 protein: CAISESSGTGDTQYF
CDR3 DNA: TGTGCCATCAGTGAGTCTAGCGGGACGGGAGATACGCAGTATTTT

V gene: TRBV19
D gene: .
J gene: TRBJ2-7
clone size: .
CDR3 protein: CASTPRRGESYEQYF
CDR3 DNA: TGTGCCAGTACCCCTAGACGGGGAGAGTCCTACGAGCAGTACTTC

V gene: TRBV5-6
D gene: .
J gene: TRBJ2-1
clone size: .
CDR3 protein: CASSLEPDNEQFF
CDR3 DNA: TGTGCCAGCAGCTTAGAGCCGGACAATGAGCAGTTCTTC

V gene: TRBV7-2
D gene: TRBD1
J gene: TRBJ1-4
clone size: .
CDR3 protein: CASSFDRGREKLFF
CDR3 DNA: TGTGCCAGCAGCTTTGACAGGGGCAGGGAAAAACTGTTTTTT

V gene: TRBV5-4
D gene: TRBD2
J gene: TRBJ2-7
clone size: .
CDR3 protein: CASSYSGRFYEQYF
CDR3 DNA: TGTGCCAGCAGCTATAGCGGGAGGTTCTACGAGCAGTACTTC

V gene: TRBV21-1
D gene: .
J gene: TRBJ2-7
clone size: .
CDR3 protein: CASSWRRGTSGPYEQYF
CDR3 DNA: TGTGCCAGCAGCTGGCGGCGGGGGACTAGCGGTCCCTACGAGCAGTACTTC

V gene: TRBV9
D gene: .
J gene: TRBJ2-3
clone size: .
CDR3 protein: CASSASTDTQYF
CDR3 DNA: TGTGCCAGCAGCGCGAGCACAGATACGCAGTATTTT

V gene: TRBV5-6
D gene: .
J gene: TRBJ2-7
clone size: .
CDR3 protein: CASSLGGKGRQYF
CDR3 DNA: TGTGCCAGCAGCTTAGGGGGAAAGGGGAGGCAGTACTTC